What follows describes a single T cell receptor (beta chain). The record originates from a study of control samples from healthy donors and cancer patients. Libraries were prepared by immunoSEQ multiplex PCR; TCRdb keeps only in-frame clonotypes and omits some of them. Seen here are around 110,000 clones, around 87% observed once, and the top ten hold approximately 1%. The sequencing sample was made of PBMCs. The source is a woman between 50 and 59 years old with colorectal cancer.

The DNA of the CDR3 is TGCGCCAGCAGCTTGGAGGGGGCCGATCAGCCCCAGCATTTT. It is translated as CASSLEGADQPQHF. This rearrangement joins TRBV5-1 to TRBJ1-5; 7 positions match TRBD1. V was clipped by 0 bases and J by 5 bases; unmatched bases: 2. This CDR3 is built from 14 residues. The V gene's germline CDR1 is SGHRS and CDR2 YFSETQ.